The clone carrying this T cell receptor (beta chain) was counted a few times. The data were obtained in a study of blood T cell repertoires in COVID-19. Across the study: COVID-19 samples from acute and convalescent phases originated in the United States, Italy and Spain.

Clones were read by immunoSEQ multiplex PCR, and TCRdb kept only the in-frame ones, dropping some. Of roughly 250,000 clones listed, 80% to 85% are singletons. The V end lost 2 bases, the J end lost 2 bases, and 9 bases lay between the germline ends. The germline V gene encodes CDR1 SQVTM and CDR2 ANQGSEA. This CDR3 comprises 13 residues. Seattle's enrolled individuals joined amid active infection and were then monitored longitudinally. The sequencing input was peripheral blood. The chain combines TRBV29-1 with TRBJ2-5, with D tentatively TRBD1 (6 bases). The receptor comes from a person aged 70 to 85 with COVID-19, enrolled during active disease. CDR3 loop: CSVEFGQQETQYF. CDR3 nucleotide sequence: TGCAGCGTTGAATTTGGACAGCAAGAGACCCAGTACTTC.